The clone carrying this T cell receptor beta chain was detected many times. Its specificity is not known. This CDR3 has 15 amino acids. Germline V gives CDR1 SEHNR, CDR2 FQNEAQ (reference sequence). The trim removed 5 bases at V and 0 bases at J, leaving 5 bases unmatched. These data come from a study of regulatory T cells in long-lasting Graves disease. The study's findings and limits: Under persistent disease, TRBV28, TRBJ1-2 and TRBJ2-5 were used preferentially.

For TCR beta, libraries came from iRepertoire HTBI primers and Arm-PCR of CDR3 regions. The authors' processing: Samples jointly harbored 60 to 70 TRBV and over 13 TRBJ segments. TCRdb processed the multiplex PCR reads anew with MiXCR; each CDR3 protein has one entry. Here the V and J calls rest on TCRdb's processing, not on the authors' analysis. There are approximately 300,000 distinct CDR3 sequences in the sample; approximately 20% occur only once, and around 37% lies in the top ten. Time point described: newly diagnosed GD, antithyroid drugs for less than 3 months. Making the TCR library involved RNA that had been extracted from PBMCs.

V usage is TRBV7-9 and J usage is TRBJ2-7, with 9 bases lining up with TRBD2. The origin of this receptor is a female donor with Graves disease. The specimen was peripheral blood mononuclear cells (PBMCs), collected at new diagnosis, from a patient treated with antithyroid drugs. The CDR3 coding sequence is TGTGCCAGCAGCCCTAGCGGGAAGAGCTCCTACGAGCAGTACTTC. This translates into CASSPSGKSSYEQYF. Using reference TRBV7-9 and TRBJ2-7 for the parts outside the CDR3, the full variable domain is DTGVSQNPRHKITKRGQNVTFRCDPISEHNRLYWYRQTLGQGPEFLTYFQNEAQLEKSRLLSDRFSAERPKGSFSTLEIQRTEQGDSAMYLCASSPSGKSSYEQYFGPGTRLTVT.